The 10 T cell receptor beta chains below come from one sample, sequenced in a study of blood T cell repertoires in COVID-19. The table came from immunoSEQ multiplex PCR; TCRdb's copy has only in-frame clones and leaves some out. The table records roughly 380,000 clones, 85% of them present only once. The sample was peripheral blood. Source of these receptors: a woman between 18 and 29 years old with acute or convalescent COVID-19.

The chain recombines TRBV19 with TRBJ2-7; TRBD2 agrees at 11 bases. Germline V gives CDR1 LNHDA, CDR2 SQIVND (reference sequence). The CDR3 runs 13 residues. V was pared by 11 bases and J by 7 bases, with 10 bases of the junction left unmatched. The CDR3 region has the DNA TGTGCCTGCACAACTAGCGGGAGAGGAGAGCAGTACTTC. Its translation is CACTTSGRGEQYF.

This clone is a singleton in its sample. The rearrangement uses TRBV5-1 and TRBJ2-2; D is unclear. Germline CDR1 is SGHRS and CDR2 is YFSETQ. The CDR3 length is 17 residues. The ends were cut back, 7 bases at V and 5 bases at J, with 24 bases in the middle. The CDR3 bases are TGCGCCAGCGCCACTATGGCGAAGGATACCAGAACCGGGGAGCTGTTTTTT. It codes for CASATMAKDTRTGELFF.

This sequence joins TRBV30 and TRBJ1-2, with TRBD1 matching over 7 bases. Germline CDR1 is GTSNPN and CDR2 is SVGIG (reference sequence). Trimming removed 0 bases from V and 6 bases from J; junction bases left unmatched: 7. This CDR3 is built from 14 residues. CDR3: CAWSVGLRGNGYTF. CDR3 in DNA: TGTGCCTGGAGTGTTGGGCTCAGGGGGAATGGCTACACCTTC.

This clone was seen only once. The CDR3 DNA sequence: TGTGCCGCAGGGGAGTATAAGGGAACAAAAAACACTGAAGCTTTCTTT. Translated, it gives CAAGEYKGTKNTEAFF. The chain couples TRBV5-4 to TRBJ1-1; D might be TRBD1 (6 bases). Trimming cost V 10 bases and J 2 bases, with 24 bases left between them. In germline, CDR1 is SGHNT, CDR2 YYREEE (reference sequence). There are 16 residues in the CDR3.

The rearrangement uses TRBV5-1 and TRBJ1-1; 10 positions match TRBD1. This CDR3 has 14 residues. Germline V gives CDR1 SGHRS, CDR2 YFSETQ. V lost 7 bases and J lost 6; bases outside the gene matches: 9. The CDR3 nucleotides are TGCGCCAGCGGCCCGGGACAGGGGATGGCTGAAGCTTTCTTT. Residues: CASGPGQGMAEAFF.

Only one count was recorded for this clone. The gene calls are TRBV2 and TRBJ2-2; 9 positions match TRBD1. The CDR3 runs to 16 residues. Germline values: CDR1 SNHLY, CDR2 FYNNEI. The ends lost 9 bases at V and 1 base at J; junction bases unmatched: 9. The CDR3 sequence is CARQRTGQGNTGELFF. In nucleotides, the CDR3 is TGTGCCAGGCAACGAACGGGACAGGGGAACACCGGGGAGCTGTTTTTT.

The gene calls are TRBV13 and TRBJ2-3; 7 bases agree with TRBD1. J was trimmed by 2 bases and V by 3 bases; bases with no gene match: 5. Germline values: CDR1 PRHDT, CDR2 FYEKMQ (reference sequence). CDR3 size: 15 residues. This CDR3 reads CASSFDRALTDTQYF. CDR3 coding DNA: TGTGCCAGCAGCTTCGACAGGGCACTCACAGATACGCAGTATTTT.

This chain connects TRBV28 to TRBJ2-7; D ambiguous. Germline values: CDR1 MDHEN, CDR2 SYDVKM. V was shortened by 5 bases and J by 6 bases, with 14 bases between the two germline ends. This CDR3 is 13 amino acids long. The CDR3 protein is CASSPNIESEQYF. For the CDR3, the DNA is TGTGCCAGCAGTCCCAATATTGAGAGCGAGCAGTACTTC.

The chain uses TRBV6-2 or TRBV6-3 and TRBJ1-6, with unresolved D. The germline gives CDR1 MNHEY, CDR2 SVGEGT. The CDR3 runs to 17 residues. Trimming left V 5 bases short and J 0 bases short, with 14 bases between. The CDR3 region is CASSPASTGSYNSPLHF. CDR3 nucleotide sequence: TGTGCCAGCAGTCCCGCCTCGACTGGCTCCTATAATTCACCCCTCCACTTT.

The gene calls are TRBV28 and TRBJ2-3, with a tentative D call TRBD2 (6 bases). Germline CDR1 MDHEN, CDR2 SYDVKM. The CDR3 contains 16 residues. V lost 7 bases to trimming and J lost 2 bases, with 19 bases between them. The CDR3 coding sequence is TGTGCCAGCATTTCTCGGCGGGATGAGTACACAGATACGCAGTATTTT. Translated: CASISRRDEYTDTQYF.